A single sample is the source of the 8 T cell receptor beta chains below, sequenced in a study of blood T cell repertoires in COVID-19. Profiling relied on immunoSEQ multiplex PCR, and the TCRdb table lists in-frame clones only, not all of them. The data show some 350,000 clones, with around 91% seen just once and about 6.5% held by the top ten. Sequencing input: peripheral blood. The source of these receptors is a man younger than 35 with active or convalescent COVID-19.

The V and J genes are TRBV2 and TRBJ2-5, with D possibly matching TRBD2 (6 bases). The CDR3 has 13 amino acids. From germline, CDR1 is SNHLY and CDR2 FYNNEI. The ends were cut back, 3 bases at V and 5 bases at J, with 10 bases in the middle. This CDR3 is CASSDGGAETQYF. The CDR3, as DNA: TGTGCCAGCAGTGATGGCGGGGCGGAGACCCAGTACTTC.

The chain combines TRBV6-5 with TRBJ1-1; the D gene is possibly TRBD1 (6 bases). The V gene lost 1 base and the J gene lost 3 bases, with 12 bases spanning the gap. This CDR3 has 15 residues. Germline V CDR1 and CDR2: MNHEY, SVGAGI. CDR3 sequence: CASSYFLGADTEAFF. The CDR3 DNA follows: TGTGCCAGCAGTTACTTTCTGGGGGCGGACACTGAAGCTTTCTTT.

The gene calls are TRBV7-2 and TRBJ2-7, with TRBD2 identical over 12 bases. Germline CDR1 SGHTA, CDR2 FQGNSA. The CDR3 sequence is 15 residues long. Unmatched junction bases numbered 3, after V lost 1 base and J lost 5 bases. The CDR3 coding sequence is TGTGCCAGCAGCTTAGTGCCTAGCGGGAGGGACGAGCAGTACTTC. It encodes CASSLVPSGRDEQYF.

The V and J genes are TRBV27 and TRBJ1-5; D is ambiguous. Trimming shortened V by 2 bases and J by 9 bases, and 11 bases separated the two germline ends. The germline CDR1 and CDR2 sequences are MNHEY and SMNVEV (reference sequence). The CDR3 spans 13 residues. The CDR3 reads CASSLGPRGPQHF. CDR3 sequence (DNA): TGTGCCAGCAGTTTAGGCCCACGGGGGCCCCAGCATTTT.

This clone was counted once. The chain is built from TRBV7-9 and TRBJ1-5, with 7 bases aligning to TRBD1. After removal of 5 bases from V and 5 bases from J, the junction contained 9 bases not matched to a gene. The CDR3 sequence is 15 residues long. CDR1 SEHNR and CDR2 FQNEAQ come from the germline V gene (reference sequence). The CDR3 coding sequence is TGTGCCAGCAGCGATACCAGGGGGATCGATCAGCCCCAGCATTTT. It codes for CASSDTRGIDQPQHF.

The V gene is TRBV6-1, the J gene TRBJ1-5; D not resolved. Deletions cut 0 bases from V and 0 bases from J, with 21 bases between. This CDR3 has 20 residues. The germline V gene encodes CDR1 MNHNS and CDR2 SASEGT. This chain's CDR3 is CASSEAPPWVSVYSNQPQHF. CDR3 coding DNA: TGTGCCAGCAGTGAAGCGCCTCCATGGGTCAGCGTTTATAGCAATCAGCCCCAGCATTTT.

The chain's CDR3 is CASSQVSGSTDTQYF. CDR3 DNA sequence: TGTGCCAGCAGCCAAGTGAGCGGAAGCACAGATACGCAGTATTTT. The V and J genes are TRBV4-2 and TRBJ2-3; D might be TRBD2 (5 bases). From germline, CDR1 is LGHNA and CDR2 YNFKEQ. The CDR3 covers 15 residues. Trimming shortened V by 1 base and J by 0 bases, and 8 bases separated the two germline ends.

The chain has TRBV28 and TRBJ2-2; unclear D gene. The germline V and J ends were trimmed by 6 bases and 7 bases, with 24 bases remaining between them. Germline values: CDR1 MDHEN, CDR2 SYDVKM. The CDR3 contains 17 residues. The CDR3 DNA is TGTGCCAGCAGCCCGTCCACCGTCGGAAACTCAGGCGGGGAGCTGTTTTTT. It is translated as CASSPSTVGNSGGELFF.